The clone carrying this T cell receptor (beta chain) has more than one count but fewer than ten. Antigen: not known. This sample was taken from a study of CD8 T cells in ankylosing spondylitis. Study-wide findings and caveats: Eight or nine highly homologous variants made up a TCR beta motif that seemed to typify ankylosing spondylitis blood. In the blood and synovial fluid of reactive arthritis, some motif variants had been previously reported.

TCRdb passed the 5' RACE reads through MiXCR, listing each CDR3 protein once. The sample lists over 600,000 distinct CDR3 sequences, around 17% seen once, with roughly a fifth in the top ten. V was shortened by 2 bases and J by 0 bases, with 9 bases between the two germline ends. CDR1 is MNHEY, CDR2 SVGAGI, per germline. The CDR3 loop spans 15 amino acids. The clonotype was recovered from a male donor with ankylosing spondylitis. The sequencing sample was made of blood, either unsorted or a sorted T cell fraction (not recorded which). The V gene is TRBV6-5, the J gene TRBJ2-3, with D perhaps TRBD2 (6 bases). CDR3 nucleotides: TGTGCCAGCAGTTACGGGGGGACTAGCACAGATACGCAGTATTTT. Its protein is CASSYGGTSTDTQYF.